This T cell receptor (beta chain) was identified in a study of blood T cell repertoires in COVID-19. Study details: Samples of COVID-19 (acute and convalescent) were obtained from the United States, Italy and Spain.

The J segment lost 6 bases and the V segment lost 3 bases, leaving 8 bases of the junction unmatched. Per germline, CDR1 SGHDN and CDR2 FVKESK. The CDR3 is made up of 16 amino acids. This clone has a handful of counts. Assay: immunoSEQ multiplex PCR; the TCRdb copy retains only in-frame clones and omits some. The repertoire has approximately 110,000 clones, more than 80% of them found once; the top ten carry around 4.5%. The sequencing input was peripheral blood. This receptor was taken from a woman between 45 and 60 years old with acute or convalescent COVID-19. The chain recombines TRBV14 with TRBJ1-6, with TRBD1 matching 7 bases. DNA of the CDR3: TGTGCCAGCAGCCAGACAGGGAGTAGGCGTAATTCACCCCTCCACTTT. Its protein product is CASSQTGSRRNSPLHF.